Listed here are 27 T cell receptor beta chains from one sample, sequenced in a study of cytomegalovirus exposure and HLA in healthy donors. The PCR had 60 Vbeta and 13 Jbeta primers. Profiled with immunoSEQ multiplex PCR; TCRdb holds only in-frame clones, not every one. In total, the table holds more than 55,000 clones. The sample taken for sequencing was PBMCs. Every receptor here comes from a woman aged 35 to 49 in good health and CMV-seropositive.

This chain links TRBV27 with TRBJ1-2; no firm D call. Germline V CDR1 and CDR2: MNHEY, SMNVEV (reference sequence). The length of the CDR3 is 13 residues. Trimming cost V 6 bases and J 6 bases, with 14 bases left between them. CDR3 bases: TGTGCCAGCAGCCCACTTCCCGGGGATGGCTACACCTTC. The encoded protein is CASSPLPGDGYTF.

The V call is TRBV19, the J call TRBJ2-5; 7 bases agree with TRBD1. Germline loops: CDR1 LNHDA, CDR2 SQIVND (reference sequence). V was pared by 5 bases and J by 4 bases, with 4 bases of the junction left unmatched. The CDR3 sequence is 13 residues long. The CDR3 region is CASSARTGETQYF. Here the CDR3 DNA reads TGTGCCAGTAGTGCCCGGACAGGAGAGACCCAGTACTTC.

This chain joins TRBV9 and TRBJ1-1, with a possible D match to TRBD1 (5 bases). The length of the CDR3 is 15 residues. CDR1 is SGDLS and CDR2 is YYNGEE in the germline V gene. V lost 4 bases and J lost 0, with 13 bases in between. This CDR3 reads CASSISTVMNTEAFF. Here the CDR3 DNA reads TGTGCCAGCAGCATCTCGACAGTTATGAACACTGAAGCTTTCTTT.

The genes are TRBV18 and TRBJ2-5; possibly TRBD1 for D (6 bases). V lost 6 bases and J 2 bases, leaving 7 bases between the germline ends. Looked up from germline, CDR1 is KGHSH and CDR2 is LQKENI. The CDR3 spans 12 residues. CDR3 protein: CASSGQQETQYF. Written as DNA, the CDR3 is TGTGCCAGCTCCGGACAGCAAGAGACCCAGTACTTC.

This chain links TRBV5-1 with TRBJ2-7, with D tentatively TRBD2 (6 bases). CDR1 is SGHRS, CDR2 YFSETQ, per germline. Trimming shortened V by 5 bases and J by 3 bases, and 18 bases separated the two germline ends. The CDR3 length is 15 residues. CDR3 region: CASSSMGTSYYEQYF. CDR3 in DNA: TGCGCCAGCAGTTCAATGGGGACTTCCTACTACGAGCAGTACTTC. Supplemented by reference TRBV5-1 and TRBJ2-7, the full variable domain reads KAGVTQTPRYLIKTRGQQVTLSCSPISGHRSVSWYQQTPGQGLQFLFEYFSETQRNKGNFPGRFSGRQFSNSRSEMNVSTLELGDSALYLCASSSMGTSYYEQYFGPGTRLTVT.

The chain employs TRBV6-6 and TRBJ2-3; D perhaps matches TRBD2 (5 bases). There are 16 residues in the CDR3. V was trimmed by 4 bases and J by 2 bases, leaving 16 bases between them. Germline CDR1 MNHNY, CDR2 SVGAGI (reference sequence). The CDR3 here is CASSLGAFPPTDTQYF. The CDR3 coding sequence is TGTGCCAGCAGTTTGGGAGCTTTCCCCCCCACAGATACGCAGTATTTT.

The chain combines TRBV19 with TRBJ2-7, with 12 bases identical to TRBD2. This CDR3 has 14 residues. Germline V gives CDR1 LNHDA, CDR2 SQIVND (reference sequence). V gave up 6 bases and J gave up 6 bases; unmatched junction bases: 6. CDR3 in DNA: TGTGCCAGTAGCATGACTAGCGGGAGTTCCGAGCAGTACTTC. Amino acids: CASSMTSGSSEQYF.

The rearrangement uses TRBV19 and TRBJ2-1; D unclear. CDR1 LNHDA and CDR2 SQIVND come from the germline V gene (reference sequence). V was pared by 1 base and J by 2 bases, with 9 bases between. CDR3 size: 15 residues. The CDR3 DNA reads as TGTGCCAGTAGTATAGCGATACAACCCTACAATGAGCAGTTCTTC. Protein: CASSIAIQPYNEQFF.

This chain uses TRBV18 with TRBJ1-2, with D uncertain. Between the trimmed V and J ends, which lost 5 bases and 4 bases, there was a span of 11 bases. Per the germline V gene, CDR1 is KGHSH and CDR2 is LQKENI. This CDR3 contains 13 residues. The chain's CDR3 is CASSFDISYGYTF. The CDR3 bases are TGTGCCAGCTCATTCGACATTAGCTATGGCTACACCTTC.

With respect to this clone: One junction end disagrees with the germline gene, perhaps due to a read error. The chain employs TRBV7-7 and TRBJ2-1; D unresolved. The CDR3 totals 14 residues. Germline V gene lookup returns CDR1 SSHAT and CDR2 FNYEAQ (reference sequence). Here the CDR3 reads CASSLDTNYNEQFF. CDR3 DNA: TGTGCTAGCAGCTTAGACACTAACTACAATGAGCAGTTCTTC.

The V gene is TRBV5-5, the J gene TRBJ2-3; D is ambiguous. The germline V and J ends were trimmed by 0 bases and 2 bases, with 13 bases remaining between them. This CDR3 has 16 residues. Germline V gene sequence: CDR1 SGHKS, CDR2 YYEKEE (reference sequence). CDR3 nucleotides: TGTGCCAGCAGCTTGGCCTCCTATCCCGTCACAGATACGCAGTATTTT. It encodes CASSLASYPVTDTQYF.

The chain links TRBV4-1 to TRBJ2-5; tentative D call: TRBD1 (6 bases). Germline assignment: CDR1 MGHRA and CDR2 YSYEKL. The V end was cut by 6 bases, the J end by 5 bases, with 16 bases between. The CDR3 sequence is 14 residues long. CDR3 in DNA: TGCGCCAGCAGGCCAACAGGGTTCGGGGAGACCCAGTACTTC. Translated, it gives CASRPTGFGETQYF.

This CDR3 is CASSLNNEQFF. Here the CDR3 DNA reads TGTGCCAGCAGCCTAAACAATGAGCAGTTCTTC. The chain recombines TRBV5-5 with TRBJ2-1; D call uncertain. Germline V lookup: CDR1 SGHKS, CDR2 YYEKEE (reference sequence). The V and J ends lost 4 bases and 5 bases respectively, with 4 bases between them. The CDR3 has 11 amino acids.

V is TRBV6-6 and J is TRBJ1-1; unclear D gene. CDR1 is MNHNY, CDR2 SVGAGI, per germline (reference sequence). This CDR3 is 14 amino acids long. Trimming cost V 2 bases and J 0 bases, with 7 bases left between them. DNA for the CDR3: TGTGCCAGCAGTTACGGCGGGGTGAACACTGAAGCTTTCTTT. The encoded protein is CASSYGGVNTEAFF.

CDR3 nucleotides: TGTGCCAGCGGACAGGTCAGCAATCAGCCCCAGCATTTT. Its protein product is CASGQVSNQPQHF. The rearrangement links TRBV6-6 to TRBJ1-5, with 7 bases identical to TRBD1. Germline values: CDR1 MNHNY, CDR2 SVGAGI (reference sequence). The CDR3 loop spans 13 amino acids. V trimming: 8 bases; J trimming: 1 base; junction bases outside the gene matches: 2.

The rearrangement links TRBV6-1 to TRBJ1-2; maybe TRBD1 (5 bases). The CDR3 covers 14 residues. Germline CDR1 MNHNS, CDR2 SASEGT. V was shortened by 8 bases and J by 4 bases, with 17 bases between the two germline ends. CDR3 residues: CASVQTVGGYGYTF. The CDR3 DNA sequence: TGTGCCAGCGTACAGACGGTGGGGGGCTATGGCTACACCTTC.

The genes are TRBV11-2 and TRBJ2-3, with 9 nucleotides matching TRBD2. The CDR3 is 16 amino acids. The germline V gene has CDR1 SGHAT and CDR2 FQNNGV. Losses at the gene ends were 5 bases for V and 2 bases for J; bases not matched to a gene: 8. This chain's CDR3 is CASSPGTSRATDTQYF. The CDR3 DNA is TGTGCCAGCAGCCCCGGGACTAGCCGGGCCACAGATACGCAGTATTTT.

The rearrangement uses TRBV29-1 and TRBJ1-4; 7 bases map to TRBD1. The junction had 8 bases not matched to a gene; V was cut back by 7 bases and J by 6 bases. Germline values: CDR1 SQVTM, CDR2 ANQGSEA. This CDR3 has 13 amino acids. The CDR3 sequence is CSAGGTAYEKLFF. The CDR3 DNA reads as TGCAGCGCTGGAGGGACAGCCTATGAAAAACTGTTTTTT.

Notes on this clone: The germline gene is not matched at one end of the junction; a read error may be the cause. DNA of the CDR3: TGTGTCAGCAGCGTTCGTCCCGGGGCCGGGGAGCTGTTTTTT. This translates into CVSSVRPGAGELFF. The V gene is TRBV7-2, the J gene TRBJ2-2, with D tentatively TRBD2 (5 bases). Germline CDR1 reads SGHTA; CDR2 reads FQGNSA. This CDR3 has 14 residues. Full variable domain (rest looked up from reference TRBV7-2 and TRBJ2-2): GAGVSQSPSNKVTEKGKDVELRCDPISGHTALYWYRQSLGQGLEFLIYFQGNSAPDKSGLPSDRFSAERTGGSVSTLTIQRTQQEDSAVYLCVSSVRPGAGELFFGEGSRLTVL.

The V call is TRBV5-1, the J call TRBJ2-6; no firm D call. CDR1 SGHRS and CDR2 YFSETQ come from the germline V gene. Trimming pared 2 bases from V and 0 bases from J, leaving 21 bases between. This CDR3 has 20 residues. The DNA for the CDR3 is TGCGCCAGCAGCTTCTTCCCTTTTGACTCCCTAAGCTCTGGGGCCAACGTCCTGACTTTC. It translates to CASSFFPFDSLSSGANVLTF.

This chain connects TRBV7-9 to TRBJ1-1, with D unresolved. There are 14 residues in the CDR3. The germline V gene encodes CDR1 SEHNR and CDR2 FQNEAQ (reference sequence). V was trimmed by 2 bases and J by 0 bases, leaving 7 bases between them. The CDR3 protein is CASSLSNLNTEAFF. The CDR3 bases are TGTGCCAGCAGCTTAAGCAACCTGAACACTGAAGCTTTCTTT.

CDR3: CSIDRGGVGSYEQYF. As DNA, the CDR3 is TGCAGCATCGACAGGGGTGGGGTAGGATCCTACGAGCAGTACTTC. The V and J genes are TRBV29-1 and TRBJ2-7; 8 nucleotides align to TRBD1. Germline CDR1 reads SQVTM; CDR2 reads ANQGSEA. V lost 8 bases, J lost 1 base, and 13 bases stayed unmatched. The CDR3 contains 15 residues.

The genes are TRBV7-2 and TRBJ1-5; D is unclear. The CDR3 spans 14 residues. Per the germline V gene, CDR1 is SGHTA and CDR2 is FQGNSA. V was shortened by 3 bases and J by 3 bases, with 9 bases between the two germline ends. The CDR3 region has the DNA TGTGCCAGCAGCTTTTCGGGTTCCAATCAGCCCCAGCATTTT. This sequence encodes CASSFSGSNQPQHF.

This sequence joins TRBV6-1 and TRBJ1-1; D is unresolved. The CDR3 consists of 14 residues. CDR1 and CDR2 (germline): MNHNS, SASEGT. Deletions cut 4 bases from V and 4 bases from J, with 13 bases between. CDR3 sequence reads: CASSASVRVTEAFF. CDR3 bases: TGTGCCAGCAGTGCCTCCGTCCGGGTCACTGAAGCTTTCTTT.

The rearrangement links TRBV7-3 to TRBJ2-7, with TRBD2 identical over 9 bases. With 5 bases clipped from V and 6 bases from J, the junction kept 8 bases outside the gene matches. The CDR3 sequence is 14 residues long. CDR1 is SGHTA and CDR2 is FQGTGA in the germline V gene. The chain's CDR3 is CASSLGGLASEQYF. The CDR3 bases are TGTGCCAGCAGCCTCGGGGGACTAGCCAGCGAGCAGTACTTC.

This sequence joins TRBV12-5 and TRBJ2-1; unclear D gene. Germline CDR1 LGHNT, CDR2 FRNRAP. V was pared by 1 base and J by 5 bases, with 6 bases between. The CDR3 runs 13 residues. Here the CDR3 reads CASGLALHNEQFF. CDR3 coding DNA: TGTGCTAGTGGTTTGGCACTCCACAATGAGCAGTTCTTC. The whole variable domain, remainder taken from reference TRBV12-5 and TRBJ2-1, is DARVTQTPRHKVTEMGQEVTMRCQPILGHNTVFWYRQTMMQGLELLAYFRNRAPLDDSGMPKDRFSAEMPDATLATLKIQPSEPRDSAVYFCASGLALHNEQFFGPGTRLTVL.

The chain links TRBV7-9 to TRBJ2-7; tentative D call: TRBD1 (5 bases). Per the germline V gene, CDR1 is SEHNR and CDR2 is FQNEAQ (reference sequence). Trimming removed 0 bases from V and 5 bases from J, with 8 bases in between. The CDR3 is made up of 13 amino acids. CDR3 coding DNA: TGTGCCAGCAGCTTAGCGGGCAGGGACGAGCAGTACTTC. Translated: CASSLAGRDEQYF.